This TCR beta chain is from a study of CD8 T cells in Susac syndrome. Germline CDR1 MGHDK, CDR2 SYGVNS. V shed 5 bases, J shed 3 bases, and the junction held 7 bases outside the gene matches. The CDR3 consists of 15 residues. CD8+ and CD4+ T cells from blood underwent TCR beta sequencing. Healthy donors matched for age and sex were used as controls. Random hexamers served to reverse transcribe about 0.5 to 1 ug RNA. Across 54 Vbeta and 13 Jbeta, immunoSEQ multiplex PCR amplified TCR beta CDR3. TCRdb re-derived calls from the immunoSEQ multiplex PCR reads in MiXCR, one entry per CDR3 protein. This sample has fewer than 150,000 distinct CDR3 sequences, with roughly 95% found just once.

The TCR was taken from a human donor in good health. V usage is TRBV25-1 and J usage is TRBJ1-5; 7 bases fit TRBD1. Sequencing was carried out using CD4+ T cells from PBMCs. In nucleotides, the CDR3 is TGTGCCAGCAGTCAAACAGGGGTAGACAATCAGCCCCAGCATTTT. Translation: CASSQTGVDNQPQHF.